This T cell receptor beta chain is drawn from a study of blood T cell repertoires in COVID-19. At the level of the study: PBMCs, B-cell-depleted T cells, or T cells provided the cDNA or gDNA that made up the material.

Assay used: immunoSEQ multiplex PCR; TCRdb lists only in-frame clones, some missing. This table has around 250,000 clones, just over 85% appearing once. This clone showed up just once. Recruitment covered some 25 US areas and drew participants whose ages spanned roughly 18 to 90 years. Recovery meant two consecutive negative NP/OP PCR tests, professional clearance, or resolved symptoms. Germline V gene lookup returns CDR1 SGDLS and CDR2 YYNGEE. V was pared by 0 bases and J by 3 bases, with 3 bases of the junction left unmatched. The length of the CDR3 is 15 residues. This clonotype originated in a man younger than 30 who had recovered from COVID-19. Sequencing was done on a sample of PBMCs or T cells enriched from blood (not recorded which). The chain links TRBV9 to TRBJ2-5, with 9 bases aligning to TRBD2. CDR3 sequence (DNA): TGTGCCAGCAGCGTAGTCGGCGGGAGGGAAGAGACCCAGTACTTC. It codes for CASSVVGGREETQYF.